This is a list of T cell receptor beta chains from one sample in a study of T cell responses to AZD1222 COVID-19 vaccine. TCRdb's copy holds only in-frame clones and misses some; the assay was immunoSEQ multiplex PCR. The data show approximately 180,000 clones, about 91% seen once. The sequencing used peripheral blood, collected on day 0 of AZD1222 vaccination. Source of these receptors: an adult in good health. CDR3s include the opening cysteine and the closing phenylalanine or tryptophan. A D gene is named only where the DNA matches it firmly. Not every row has a clone size; where given, it reads once, few, many or a size class.

d_call j_call v_call clone_size cdr3_nt cdr3_aa
TRBD2 TRBJ2-3 TRBV9 . TGTGCCAGCAGCGTAGATAGCGGGGTAAGCACAGATACGCAGTATTTT CASSVDSGVSTDTQYF
. TRBJ2-2 TRBV7-9 . TGTGCCAGCAGCTTAGGGCAGGGTTCCACCGGGGAGCTGTTTTTT CASSLGQGSTGELFF
. TRBJ1-2 TRBV27 once TGTGCCAGCAGTTTAACTGCGGGAAGGGGCTACACCTTC CASSLTAGRGYTF
. TRBJ2-7 TRBV11-1 . TGTGCCAGCAGCTGGGGGAGCTCCTACGAGCAGTACTTC CASSWGSSYEQYF
. TRBJ2-3 TRBV7-3 . TGTGCCAGCAGCCCCCAGGTGACTAGCACAGATACGCAGTATTTT CASSPQVTSTDTQYF
TRBD1 TRBJ2-7 TRBV5-1 . TGCGCCAGCAGCTTGGAGACAGGGTTCGACGAGCAGTACTTC CASSLETGFDEQYF
. TRBJ2-7 TRBV5-6 . TGTGCCAGCAGCTTGGGTGGGACAACGAACTTC CASSLGGTTNF
TRBD2 TRBJ2-3 TRBV15 . TGTGCCACCAGCAGAGAGCCTAGCGGGGCAACAGATACGCAGTATTTT CATSREPSGATDTQYF
TRBD2 TRBJ2-2 TRBV7-8 . TGTGCCAGCAGCTTAAAATTTCTAGCGGGGGGGACCGCGAACACCGGGGAGCTGTTTTTT CASSLKFLAGGTANTGELFF
TRBD1 TRBJ1-2 TRBV6-4 . TGTGCCAGCAGTGACAAAGGGACAGGGGGCTACACCTTC CASSDKGTGGYTF
TRBD1 TRBJ1-2 TRBV25-1 . TGTGCCAGCAGTGAGGGACAGGGTGGTGGCTACACCTTC CASSEGQGGGYTF
TRBD2 TRBJ2-5 TRBV9 . TGTGCCAGCAGCGTAGGGACTAGCGGGCAGACCCAGTACTTC CASSVGTSGQTQYF
. TRBJ1-6 TRBV30 . TGTGCCTGGAGCCGGATAGACGTACTTTATAATTCACCCCTCCACTTT CAWSRIDVLYNSPLHF
. TRBJ2-2 TRBV6-4 . TGTGCCAGCAGTGACTCGGCGTCCGGGGAGCTGTTTTTT CASSDSASGELFF
TRBD1 TRBJ1-4 TRBV19 few TGTGCCAGTGGGGACAGGGTCGAAAAACTGTTTTTT CASGDRVEKLFF
. TRBJ1-3 TRBV29-1 . TGCAGCGTTTTTGCCGGTGAGGCGTCCGGAAACACCATATATTTT CSVFAGEASGNTIYF
TRBD1 TRBJ1-5 TRBV10-3 . TGTGCCACCAGGGGGCAGGTCAATCAGCCCCAGCATTTT CATRGQVNQPQHF
. TRBJ1-2 TRBV5-1 . TGCGCCAGCAGCTCGTCCGGGACGATATTACAGGATAGCTATGGCTACACCTTC CASSSSGTILQDSYGYTF
. TRBJ1-2 TRBV30 . TGTGCCTGGAGTGCGGGGACGGATTATGGCTACACCTTC CAWSAGTDYGYTF
. TRBJ1-5 TRBV7-8 . TGTGCCAGCAGCTTGGCAGGAGGCAATCAGCCCCAGCATTTT CASSLAGGNQPQHF
. TRBJ2-2 TRBV5-1 . TGCGCCAGCAGCTTACGGGCCGGGGACACCGGGGAGCTGTTTTTT CASSLRAGDTGELFF
TRBD1 TRBJ2-5 TRBV7-2 . TGTGCCAGCAGCTCTGGACAGGTGGAAGAGACCCAGTACTTC CASSSGQVEETQYF
. TRBJ1-2 TRBV28 . TGTGCCAGCACGGGGGGGGGCAGCTATGGCTACACCTTC CASTGGGSYGYTF
TRBD1 TRBJ2-7 TRBV5-1 . TGCGCCAGCAGCTTGGCGGTGACAGGGGGCTACGAGCAGTACTTC CASSLAVTGGYEQYF
TRBD1 TRBJ1-6 TRBV2 . TGTGCCAGCAGTGAATTGATCAGGGGGCTTAATTCACCCCTCCACTTT CASSELIRGLNSPLHF
TRBD1 TRBJ1-1 TRBV7-2 . TGTGCCAGCAGCACTGGGGACAGGGGGACCACTGAAGCTTTCTTT CASSTGDRGTTEAFF
TRBD1 TRBJ2-1 TRBV29-1 . TGCAGCGTAGTGGGGACAGGGATCAGGCGGCACAATGAGCAGTTCTTC CSVVGTGIRRHNEQFF
TRBD1 TRBJ2-7 TRBV29-1 . TGCAGCGTGAGACAGGGCTCTCTCCTCGAGCAGTACTTC CSVRQGSLLEQYF
. TRBJ2-3 TRBV7-2 . TGTGCCAGTTCCTATTGGGGACGGCCTAGCACAGATACGCAGTATTTT CASSYWGRPSTDTQYF
TRBD1 TRBJ2-7 TRBV3-1/TRBV3-2 . TGTGCCAGCAGCCATCCTTGGGACAGAAACTACGAGCAGTACTTC CASSHPWDRNYEQYF
. TRBJ1-5 TRBV30 . TGTGCCTGGAGCCCGGACTGGGGCAATCAGCCCCAGCATTTT CAWSPDWGNQPQHF
. TRBJ2-7 TRBV5-1 . TGCGCCAGCAGCTCACTCCGTGACGAGCAGTACTTC CASSSLRDEQYF
. TRBJ1-2 TRBV29-1 . TGCAGCGTTGAAGATCGGCGACAAATCGCTAACTATGGCTACACCTTC CSVEDRRQIANYGYTF
. TRBJ2-7 TRBV19 . TGTGCCAGTAGTATTGAGAGAGGGGCCCACTACGAGCAGTACTTC CASSIERGAHYEQYF
TRBD2 TRBJ2-2 TRBV5-1 . TGCGCCAGCAGCTTGGCGCTAGCGGGAAACACCGGGGAGCTGTTTTTT CASSLALAGNTGELFF
. TRBJ2-3 TRBV7-2 . TGTGCCAGCAGCCCACAACGGGGGCCCACAGATACGCAGTATTTT CASSPQRGPTDTQYF
. TRBJ1-2 TRBV3-1/TRBV3-2 once TGTGCCAGCAGCCAAGATCAACAAGGGCTATATGGCTACACCTTC CASSQDQQGLYGYTF
TRBD1 TRBJ2-1 TRBV2 . TGTGCCAGCAGGAGGGGGACAGGATCAGGCCACAATGAGCAGTTCTTC CASRRGTGSGHNEQFF
TRBD2 TRBJ2-7 TRBV7-2 . TGTGCCAGCAGCTTAGGCGCTAGCGGGCGAACAGCTACCTACGAGCAGTACTTC CASSLGASGRTATYEQYF
. TRBJ1-2 TRBV25-1 . TGTGCCAGCAGTAGCAGTAGCTATGGCTACACCTTC CASSSSSYGYTF
. TRBJ2-1 TRBV12-5 . TGTGCTAGTGGTCCAACGACAGGTTACAATGAGCAGTTCTTC CASGPTTGYNEQFF
. TRBJ2-5 TRBV12-5 . TGTGCTAGTGGTTTGGTACAAGGCCGGGGCGAGACCCAGTACTTC CASGLVQGRGETQYF
. TRBJ1-2 TRBV11-2 . TGTGCCAGCAGCTTAGCCGGGGGCTATGGCTACACCTTC CASSLAGGYGYTF
. TRBJ1-1 TRBV6-5 . TGTGCCAGCAGCCCGGGGACACCCAAAGAAGCTTTCTTT CASSPGTPKEAFF
. TRBJ1-5 TRBV24-1 . TGTGCCACCAGTGAGTTCTGGGGACCATATAGCAATCAGCCCCAGCATTTT CATSEFWGPYSNQPQHF
. TRBJ1-1 TRBV10-1 once TGCGCCAGCAGCTACAACCCTAGAGGGGAACACACTGAAGCTTTCTTT CASSYNPRGEHTEAFF
. TRBJ1-2 TRBV5-1 . TGCGCCAGCAGCTTGTCGAGACCAGACAGAGGACCTAACTATGGCTACACCTTC CASSLSRPDRGPNYGYTF
. TRBJ2-2 TRBV14 . TGTGCCAGCAGCCAAGTTGGGGGCAGTAACACCGGGGAGCTGTTTTTT CASSQVGGSNTGELFF
. TRBJ1-2 TRBV6-1 . TGTGCCAGCAGTGAATTCAAAGCCGCAGGACTCTATGGCTACACCTTC CASSEFKAAGLYGYTF
. TRBJ2-1 TRBV27 . TGTGCCAGCAGTCCAACAATTAATGAGCAGTTCTTC CASSPTINEQFF
. TRBJ1-1 TRBV10-3 . TGTGCCACCGCCCCTGGTGCATCTCTGAACACTGAAGCTTTCTTT CATAPGASLNTEAFF
. TRBJ2-2 TRBV5-4 . TGTGCCAGCAGCTTGGTAGCGGCAGCCAGTCCCGGGGAGCTGTTTTTT CASSLVAAASPGELFF
. TRBJ1-1 TRBV27 few TGTGCCAGCAGTTTATCAGGGGCCACGAACACTGAAGCTTTCTTT CASSLSGATNTEAFF
. TRBJ1-1 TRBV7-2 once TGTGCCAGCAGCTTAGCGAGGGGAAACACTGAAGCTTTCTTT CASSLARGNTEAFF
. TRBJ1-4 TRBV3-1/TRBV3-2 . TGTGCCAGCAGCCAAGTACAGGGCAAGGAAAAACTGTTTTTT CASSQVQGKEKLFF
TRBD1 TRBJ2-7 TRBV27 . TGTGCCAGCAACCACAGGGGGGATCACTACGAGCAGTACTTC CASNHRGDHYEQYF
. TRBJ1-4 TRBV6-1 . TGTGCCAGCAGTGAAAGACAGTCCTCAACTAATGAAAAACTGTTTTTT CASSERQSSTNEKLFF